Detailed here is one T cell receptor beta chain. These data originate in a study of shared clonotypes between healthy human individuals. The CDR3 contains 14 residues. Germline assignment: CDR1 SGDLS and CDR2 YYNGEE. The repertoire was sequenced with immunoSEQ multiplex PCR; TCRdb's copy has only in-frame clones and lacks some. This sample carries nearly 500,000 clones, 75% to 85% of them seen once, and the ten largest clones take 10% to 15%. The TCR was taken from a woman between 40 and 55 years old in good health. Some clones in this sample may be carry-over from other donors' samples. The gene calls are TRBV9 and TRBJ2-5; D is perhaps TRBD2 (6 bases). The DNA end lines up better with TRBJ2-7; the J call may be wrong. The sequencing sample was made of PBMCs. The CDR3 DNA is TGTGCCAGCAGCGCCGCTAGCGCCTCCTACGAGCAGTACTTC. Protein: CASSAASASYEQYF.